Presented here are 32 T cell receptor beta chains from one specimen sequenced in a study of blood T cell repertoires in COVID-19. Some clones are missing from TCRdb's copy, which holds only in-frame ones; the method was immunoSEQ multiplex PCR. The sample lists approximately 300,000 clones, roughly 86% seen once, with roughly 12% in the top ten. The source material was peripheral blood. These receptors all come from a woman aged 25 to 45 with COVID-19, enrolled during active disease.

This clone was detected only once. The V and J genes are TRBV7-2 and TRBJ2-5, with 9 bases that match TRBD2. The V segment lost 5 bases and the J segment 4 bases; nucleotides outside the gene matches: 5. CDR1 SGHTA and CDR2 FQGNSA come from the germline V gene. CDR3 length: 14 residues. In nucleotides, the CDR3 is TGTGCCAGCAGCGCGGGACTAGCAAGAGAGACCCAGTACTTC. Amino acid sequence: CASSAGLARETQYF.

This rearrangement joins TRBV2 to TRBJ2-4; tentative D call: TRBD2 (5 bases). Germline-derived CDR1 and CDR2 are SNHLY and FYNNEI. Trimming stripped 8 bases from V and 0 bases from J, with 14 bases between. CDR3 size: 15 residues. DNA for the CDR3: TGTGCCAGCCATACTAGGTCCATAGCCAAAAACATTCAGTACTTC. Amino acid sequence: CASHTRSIAKNIQYF.

V and J are TRBV6-5 and TRBJ2-5; D possibly corresponds to TRBD2 (6 bases). The CDR3 length is 14 residues. Per germline, CDR1 MNHEY and CDR2 SVGAGI. With 6 bases removed from V and 1 base from J, the gap between germline ends came to 12 bases. The CDR3 DNA reads as TGTGCCAGCAGCCTTCGGACTACCCAAGAGACCCAGTACTTC. This translates into CASSLRTTQETQYF.

The chain joins TRBV5-4 to TRBJ2-1; tentative D call: TRBD2 (6 bases). The germline V and J ends were trimmed by 2 bases and 5 bases, with 8 bases remaining between them. Germline lookup yields CDR1 SGHNT and CDR2 YYREEE (reference sequence). The CDR3 is 13 amino acids. Here the CDR3 DNA reads TGTGCCAGCAGCTTATCGGGAGACAATGAGCAGTTCTTC. Protein sequence: CASSLSGDNEQFF.

This rearrangement joins TRBV5-4 to TRBJ2-1; D is possibly TRBD2 (5 bases). Per germline, CDR1 SGHNT and CDR2 YYREEE (reference sequence). There are 15 residues in the CDR3. Trimming left V 4 bases short and J 0 bases short, with 11 bases between. The CDR3 DNA is TGTGCCAGCAGCCCGACTACGATCTCCTACAATGAGCAGTTCTTC. This codes for CASSPTTISYNEQFF.

The V call is TRBV3-1 (or the pseudogene TRBV3-2), the J call TRBJ2-2, with D hard to call. CDR3 length: 14 amino acids. The germline V gene has CDR1 LGHDT and CDR2 YNNKEL (reference sequence). V was cut by 3 bases and J by 4 bases, with 9 bases left in between. The CDR3 is CASSHERRTGELFF. CDR3 in DNA: TGTGCCAGCAGCCATGAGCGACGCACCGGGGAGCTGTTTTTT.

Only one count was recorded for this clone. The chain recombines TRBV2 with TRBJ2-2; TRBD2 is a possible D gene (6 bases). Germline CDR1 and CDR2: SNHLY and FYNNEI. The length of the CDR3 is 15 residues. V was shortened by 2 bases and J by 2 bases, with 9 bases between the two germline ends. The CDR3 loop reads CASSERGGNTGELFF. CDR3 coding DNA: TGTGCCAGCAGTGAAAGGGGAGGTAACACCGGGGAGCTGTTTTTT.

The chain couples TRBV27 to TRBJ1-1, with 10 positions matching TRBD1. This CDR3 is 15 amino acids long. The germline V gene encodes CDR1 MNHEY and CDR2 SMNVEV (reference sequence). V shed 5 bases, J shed 0 bases, and the junction held 3 bases outside the gene matches. The CDR3 DNA sequence: TGTGCCAGCAGTGTTGACAGGGGGCTGAACACTGAAGCTTTCTTT. This sequence encodes CASSVDRGLNTEAFF.

The genes are TRBV2 and TRBJ2-7, with 11 nucleotides matching TRBD1. V shed 7 bases, J shed 4 bases, and the junction held 9 bases outside the gene matches. CDR3 length: 15 amino acids. From germline, CDR1 is SNHLY and CDR2 FYNNEI. This CDR3 reads CASIFIRDRGYEQYF. The CDR3 DNA reads TGTGCCAGCATTTTTATCCGGGACAGGGGGTACGAGCAGTACTTC.

This chain joins TRBV14 and TRBJ2-1; 9 bases agree with TRBD2. The CDR3 is made up of 15 amino acids. Germline CDR1 and CDR2: SGHDN and FVKESK. The V segment lost 4 bases and the J segment 8 bases; nucleotides outside the gene matches: 9. CDR3 loop: CASSPLAGRVDEQFF. The CDR3 DNA reads as TGTGCCAGCAGCCCCCTAGCGGGAAGGGTGGATGAGCAGTTCTTC.

The chain combines TRBV29-1 with TRBJ2-3, with 8 bases fitting TRBD1. V shed 6 bases and J 4 bases; nucleotides not matched to a gene: 6. The length of the CDR3 is 13 residues. Germline loops: CDR1 SQVTM, CDR2 ANQGSEA. The CDR3 nucleotides read TGCAGCGTGGCGGACAGGGCGGCAGATACGCAGTATTTT. Translation: CSVADRAADTQYF.

The gene calls are TRBV4-1 and TRBJ2-2; 9 bases agree with TRBD2. CDR1 and CDR2 from the germline V gene are MGHRA and YSYEKL. Trimming cost V 2 bases and J 2 bases; bases outside gene matches: 9. CDR3 length: 18 amino acids. The CDR3: CASSQKPVTSGNTGELFF. CDR3 bases: TGCGCCAGCAGCCAAAAACCCGTGACTAGCGGAAACACCGGGGAGCTGTTTTTT.

V is TRBV5-1 and J is TRBJ2-3; 8 bases align to TRBD2. This CDR3 contains 15 residues. Germline loops: CDR1 SGHRS, CDR2 YFSETQ. J was trimmed by 0 bases and V by 2 bases; bases with no gene match: 2. DNA of the CDR3: TGCGCCAGCAGCTTTAGCGGGACTAGCACAGATACGCAGTATTTT. It encodes CASSFSGTSTDTQYF. The variable domain in full, with the rest retrieved from reference TRBV5-1 and TRBJ2-3, is KAGVTQTPRYLIKTRGQQVTLSCSPISGHRSVSWYQQTPGQGLQFLFEYFSETQRNKGNFPGRFSGRQFSNSRSEMNVSTLELGDSALYLCASSFSGTSTDTQYFGPGTRLTVL.

The rearrangement uses TRBV11-2 and TRBJ1-1; no firm D call. Germline CDR1 and CDR2: SGHAT and FQNNGV. Trimming cost V 8 bases and J 0 bases, with 10 bases left between them. This CDR3 contains 13 residues. In DNA, the CDR3 is TGTGCCAGCGCTACGGGGATGAACACTGAAGCTTTCTTT. This translates into CASATGMNTEAFF.

The chain joins TRBV18 to TRBJ2-2; 7 bases are a match to TRBD1. V dropped 1 base and J dropped 6; count of bases not matched to a gene: 8. The germline V gene has CDR1 KGHSH and CDR2 LQKENI. There are 16 residues in the CDR3. The CDR3 DNA sequence: TGTGCCAGCTCACCACGTCCCGGGACAGAGGCCGGGGAGCTGTTTTTT. Its translation: CASSPRPGTEAGELFF.

The genes are TRBV7-3 and TRBJ2-1; TRBD2 matches 13 bases. Germline CDR1 and CDR2: SGHTA and FQGTGA. The CDR3 has 15 residues. V was pared by 4 bases and J by 10 bases, with 7 bases of the junction left unmatched. CDR3: CASSSGLAGVGEQFF. The CDR3 nucleotides read TGTGCCAGCAGCTCTGGACTAGCGGGAGTCGGGGAGCAGTTCTTC. Variable domain in full (rest from reference TRBV7-3 and TRBJ2-1): GAGVSQTPSNKVTEKGKYVELRCDPISGHTALYWYRQSLGQGPEFLIYFQGTGAADDSGLPNDRFFAVRPEGSVSTLKIQRTERGDSAVYLCASSSGLAGVGEQFFGPGTRLTVL.

The CDR3: CAISEPGTVQETQYF. The DNA for the CDR3 is TGTGCCATCAGTGAGCCAGGGACAGTCCAAGAGACCCAGTACTTC. V is TRBV10-3 and J is TRBJ2-5; 7 bases agree with TRBD1. The germline gives CDR1 ENHRY, CDR2 SYGVKD. This CDR3 has 15 amino acids. Trimming cost V 2 bases and J 1 base; bases outside gene matches: 4.

This sequence joins TRBV12-3 or TRBV12-4 and TRBJ2-7, with 8 bases fitting TRBD1. V shed 6 bases, J shed 5 bases, and the junction held 3 bases outside the gene matches. There are 12 residues in the CDR3. This CDR3 is CASRLDRDEQYF. In DNA form, the CDR3 reads TGTGCCAGCAGACTGGACAGGGACGAGCAGTACTTC.

V usage is TRBV7-3 and J usage is TRBJ2-3, with a possible D match to TRBD2 (7 bases). The length of the CDR3 is 15 residues. V was cut by 6 bases and J by 1 base, with 14 bases left in between. Germline V gene lookup returns CDR1 SGHTA and CDR2 FQGTGA. CDR3 protein: CASSVGGVGTDTQYF. CDR3 nucleotides: TGTGCCAGCAGTGTAGGGGGGGTAGGCACAGATACGCAGTATTTT.

The gene calls are TRBV28 and TRBJ2-7, with 11 bases matching TRBD2. CDR3 length: 16 amino acids. Germline trimming cut 0 bases from V and 5 bases from J; bases unmatched to any gene: 6. CDR1 and CDR2 (germline): MDHEN, SYDVKM. The CDR3, as DNA: TGTGCCAGCAGTTTATGGTTAGCGGGAGGGCCCCACGAGCAGTACTTC. Translating gives CASSLWLAGGPHEQYF.

The table lists this clone with a count of one. This chain connects TRBV28 to TRBJ1-2, with no clear D. The CDR3 totals 13 residues. CDR1 and CDR2 from the germline V gene are MDHEN and SYDVKM. V shed 4 bases and J shed 6 bases, with 12 bases lying between them. DNA of the CDR3: TGTGCCAGCAGTTCGCCGGGGAGGAATGGCTACACCTTC. It encodes CASSSPGRNGYTF.

The chain joins TRBV30 to TRBJ2-7, with 10 bases aligning to TRBD1. Germline-derived CDR1 and CDR2 are GTSNPN and SVGIG (reference sequence). The CDR3 is made up of 14 amino acids. Trimming removed 3 bases from V and 4 bases from J; junction bases left unmatched: 6. Here the CDR3 DNA reads TGTGCCTGGAGCAGACAGGGGGCACGGTACGAGCAGTACTTC. It translates to CAWSRQGARYEQYF.

V and J are TRBV6-6 and TRBJ2-1; the D gene is possibly TRBD2 (6 bases). The CDR3 runs to 16 residues. V gave up 0 bases and J gave up 7 bases, with 16 bases separating them. Germline assignment: CDR1 MNHNY and CDR2 SVGAGI (reference sequence). This chain's CDR3 is CASSYSGGEGWNEQFF. CDR3 nucleotides: TGTGCCAGCAGTTACTCGGGGGGAGAGGGGTGGAATGAGCAGTTCTTC.

J is TRBJ2-7 and V is TRBV19; D is undetermined. Trimming removed 5 bases at V and 0 bases at J, with 14 bases between. The CDR3 is 15 amino acids. The germline V gene encodes CDR1 LNHDA and CDR2 SQIVND (reference sequence). CDR3 DNA sequence: TGTGCCAGTAGTTTCTCCAGGTCATACTCCTACGAGCAGTACTTC. Encoded protein: CASSFSRSYSYEQYF. Together with reference TRBV19 and TRBJ2-7, the CDR3 gives the full variable domain: DGGITQSPKYLFRKEGQNVTLSCEQNLNHDAMYWYRQDPGQGLRLIYYSQIVNDFQKGDIAEGYSVSREKKESFPLTVTSAQKNPTAFYLCASSFSRSYSYEQYFGPGTRLTVT.

The chain recombines TRBV2 with TRBJ2-7; TRBD2 agrees at 9 bases. V was pared by 7 bases and J by 2 bases, with 15 bases of the junction left unmatched. The CDR3 totals 17 residues. CDR1 is SNHLY and CDR2 is FYNNEI in the germline V gene. CDR3 in amino acids: CASILGGRREGTYEQYF. The CDR3 region has the DNA TGTGCCAGCATATTAGGGGGTCGGCGGGAGGGAACCTACGAGCAGTACTTC.

This clone was recorded once. This CDR3 is CSVEGTSNTIYF. CDR3 nucleotide sequence: TGCAGCGTTGAAGGAACGAGTAACACCATATATTTT. The chain carries TRBV29-1 and TRBJ1-3; D gene ambiguous. The CDR3 covers 12 residues. Germline V CDR1 and CDR2: SQVTM, ANQGSEA. V lost 1 base and J lost 7, with 8 bases in between.

The count of this clone is one. The chain employs TRBV4-2 and TRBJ1-2; D is ambiguous. CDR1 is LGHNA, CDR2 YNFKEQ, per germline. CDR3 size: 15 residues. Between the trimmed V and J ends, which lost 1 base and 1 base, there was a span of 10 bases. The CDR3 coding sequence is TGTGCCAGCAGCCAAGTTAGCGGGCTTAACTATGGCTACACCTTC. Encoded protein: CASSQVSGLNYGYTF.

In DNA form, the CDR3 reads TGTGCCAGCAGTATAACAGGTACTGAAGCTTTCTTT. Translation: CASSITGTEAFF. V is TRBV28 and J is TRBJ1-1, with D possibly TRBD1 on 5 matching bases. The CDR3 runs to 12 residues. V lost 5 bases, J lost 5 bases, and 9 bases lay in between. CDR1 is MDHEN and CDR2 is SYDVKM in the germline V gene. The full variable domain, with the rest looked up from reference TRBV28 and TRBJ1-1, is DVKVTQSSRYLVKRTGEKVFLECVQDMDHENMFWYRQDPGLGLRLIYFSYDVKMKEKGDIPEGYSVSREKKERFSLILESASTNQTSMYLCASSITGTEAFFGQGTRLTVV.

The rearrangement joins TRBV19 to TRBJ2-7, with TRBD1 matching 9 bases. The V and J ends lost 1 base and 1 base, in that order; junction bases with no gene match: 2. CDR3 length: 15 residues. Germline CDR1 is LNHDA and CDR2 is SQIVND (reference sequence). In DNA, the CDR3 is TGTGCCAGTAGTATAGGTGGACAGGGGTCCTACGAGCAGTACTTC. Amino acids: CASSIGGQGSYEQYF.

As DNA, the CDR3 is TGTGCCAGCAGAGTACCGGGAATCAGAGACGAAAAACTGTTTTTT. Encoded protein: CASRVPGIRDEKLFF. V and J are TRBV6-6 and TRBJ1-4; D gene uncertain. The CDR3 extends over 15 amino acids. CDR1 is MNHNY and CDR2 is SVGAGI in the germline V gene (reference sequence). V lost 6 bases and J 8 bases, leaving 19 bases between the germline ends.

The V call is TRBV9, the J call TRBJ1-2; 7 bases are shared with TRBD1. CDR1 and CDR2 (germline): SGDLS, YYNGEE. The ends lost 4 bases at V and 3 bases at J; junction bases unmatched: 6. The CDR3 contains 14 residues. The DNA for the CDR3 is TGTGCCAGCAGCTCCCCAGGGACAGACTATGGCTACACCTTC. As protein: CASSSPGTDYGYTF.

The rearrangement links TRBV2 to TRBJ1-5; 10 nucleotides agree with TRBD1. The germline gives CDR1 SNHLY, CDR2 FYNNEI. The CDR3 runs 15 residues. The ends lost 4 bases at V and 7 bases at J; junction bases unmatched: 7. CDR3 sequence reads: CASSVGTGDGQPQHF. CDR3 coding DNA: TGTGCCAGCAGTGTCGGGACAGGGGATGGACAGCCCCAGCATTTT.